These T cell receptor beta chains were read from a single sample in a study of cytomegalovirus exposure and HLA in healthy donors. Sequencing used immunoSEQ multiplex PCR; TCRdb keeps in-frame clones, though not all of them. The sample carries about 150,000 clones, about 73% recorded once. What was sequenced was PBMCs. These receptors came from a woman between 40 and 55 years old in good health and CMV-seronegative. The CDR3 runs from the conserved cysteine through the conserved F or W. The order of the fields is J gene, clone size, V gene, D gene, CDR3 length, CDR3 protein, CDR3 DNA. The D gene is left open where the match is weak. A clone size is listed for some rows: how often the clone was seen (once, few, many), or a class if it is expanded.

TRBJ2-7	few	TRBV5-1	TRBD1	13	CASSFSGQSAPDF	TGCGCCAGCAGCTTCTCGGGACAGTCTGCCCCCGACTTC
TRBJ2-7	-	TRBV13	TRBD2	16	CASSLLVAGASYEQYF	TGTGCCAGCAGCTTGTTGGTAGCGGGGGCCTCCTACGAGCAGTACTTC
TRBJ1-1	-	TRBV6-5	TRBD1	13	CASRQGGALEAFF	TGTGCCAGCAGACAGGGGGGGGCGCTTGAAGCTTTCTTT
TRBJ2-1	once	TRBV19	TRBD1	16	CASSVGQGQWWHEQFF	TGTGCCAGTAGTGTTGGACAGGGGCAATGGTGGCATGAGCAGTTCTTC
TRBJ1-1	few	TRBV5-4	-	13	CASSFNPSTEAFF	TGTGCCAGCAGCTTCAACCCGAGCACTGAAGCTTTCTTT
TRBJ2-2	-	TRBV5-6	-	13	CASSRTPAGELFF	TGTGCCAGCAGTCGCACCCCGGCCGGGGAGCTGTTTTTT
TRBJ2-2	-	TRBV7-6	TRBD2	17	CASSLIESSGGTGELFF	TGTGCCAGCAGCTTAATTGAGTCTAGCGGGGGCACCGGGGAGCTGTTTTTT
TRBJ2-3	-	TRBV4-1	TRBD2	20	CASSARGSTAGAASTDTQYF	TGCGCCAGCAGCGCCCGAGGAAGTACAGCGGGGGCCGCCTCCACAGATACGCAGTATTTT
TRBJ1-2	-	TRBV6-5	-	15	CASSYSPSEHYGYTF	TGTGCCAGCAGTTACTCCCCGTCTGAGCACTATGGCTACACCTTC
TRBJ2-2	-	TRBV6-5	TRBD1	15	CASSLSRGPTGELFF	TGTGCCAGCAGTTTATCAAGGGGGCCCACCGGGGAGCTGTTTTTT
TRBJ1-5	-	TRBV7-9	-	15	CASSLAQGSNQPQHF	TGTGCCAGCAGCTTAGCCCAGGGTAGCAATCAGCCCCAGCATTTT
TRBJ2-7	-	TRBV5-1	-	15	CASSLSFNVYYEQYF	TGCGCCAGCAGCTTGTCGTTCAACGTCTACTACGAGCAGTACTTC
TRBJ2-1	-	TRBV11-3	-	16	CASSLQASSSYNEQFF	TGTGCCAGCAGCTTACAAGCGTCGAGCTCCTACAATGAGCAGTTCTTC
TRBJ2-3	-	TRBV5-1	-	17	CASSLAAGGIGTDTQYF	TGCGCCAGCAGCTTGGCGGCAGGGGGGATTGGCACAGATACGCAGTATTTT
TRBJ2-5	-	TRBV19	-	14	CASSIQASAETQYF	TGTGCCAGTAGTATACAGGCCTCCGCAGAGACCCAGTACTTC
TRBJ2-3	-	TRBV5-1	TRBD1	17	CASSLGWGDRGTDTQYF	TGCGCCAGCAGCTTGGGATGGGGAGACAGGGGCACAGATACGCAGTATTTT
TRBJ1-6	few	TRBV5-6	-	16	CASSLSPRAYNSPLHF	TGTGCCAGCAGCTTGAGCCCCAGGGCGTACAATTCACCCCTCCACTTT
TRBJ1-6	-	TRBV18	-	17	CASSPYGPGGDNSPLHF	TGTGCCAGCTCACCATACGGCCCGGGAGGGGATAATTCACCCCTCCACTTT
TRBJ1-1	-	TRBV2	TRBD1	15	CASSPLQGANTEAFF	TGTGCCAGCAGCCCACTCCAGGGGGCGAACACTGAAGCTTTCTTT
TRBJ1-1	once	TRBV7-9	TRBD1	15	CASSYPTGGNTEAFF	TGTGCCAGCAGCTACCCGACAGGGGGCAACACTGAAGCTTTCTTT
TRBJ2-7	-	TRBV15	-	15	CATSIRRGGSYEQYF	TGTGCCACCAGCATCCGTAGGGGGGGATCGTACGAGCAGTACTTC
TRBJ2-7	-	TRBV6-6	-	11	CASSYSREQYF	TGTGCCAGCAGTTACTCGCGCGAGCAGTACTTC
TRBJ2-7	-	TRBV4-1	TRBD1	15	CASSHLWTGNYEQYF	TGCGCCAGCAGCCACCTGTGGACAGGGAACTACGAGCAGTACTTC
TRBJ2-7	-	TRBV28	-	17	CASSLAGTGLYSYEQYF	TGTGCCAGCAGTTTGGCGGGGACGGGCCTTTACTCCTACGAGCAGTACTTC
TRBJ2-7	-	TRBV25-1	TRBD2	13	CASCPGGQYEQYF	TGTGCCAGCTGTCCGGGAGGGCAGTACGAGCAGTACTTC
TRBJ2-2	-	TRBV5-4	-	15	CASSNPWGRTGELFF	TGTGCCAGCAGCAACCCCTGGGGCCGTACCGGGGAGCTGTTTTTT
TRBJ2-3	few	TRBV11-2	TRBD2	15	CASSLQRGGQDTQYF	TGTGCCAGCAGCTTACAGCGGGGGGGACAAGATACGCAGTATTTT
TRBJ1-1	-	TRBV5-1	-	13	CASSRQGNTEAFF	TGCGCCAGCAGCCGGCAGGGAAACACTGAAGCTTTCTTT
TRBJ2-7	-	TRBV19	-	13	CASSIAWSHEQYF	TGTGCCAGTAGTATTGCGTGGTCCCACGAGCAGTACTTC
TRBJ1-5	-	TRBV7-9	-	16	CASSLSVGGIDQPQHF	TGTGCCAGCAGCTTATCAGTAGGGGGAATCGATCAGCCCCAGCATTTT
TRBJ2-3	-	TRBV13	TRBD1	16	CASSLGGTVFTDTQYF	TGTGCCAGCAGCTTAGGCGGGACAGTCTTCACAGATACGCAGTATTTT
TRBJ2-7	-	TRBV28	-	15	CASSKGGEGDYEQYF	TGTGCCAGCTCAAAAGGGGGGGAGGGAGACTACGAGCAGTACTTC
TRBJ1-1	few	TRBV18	-	15	CASSPDPGLDTEAFF	TGTGCCAGCTCACCAGATCCGGGACTGGACACTGAAGCTTTCTTT
TRBJ1-5	-	TRBV6-1	-	12	CASSERVQPQHF	TGTGCCAGCAGTGAACGGGTTCAGCCCCAGCATTTT
TRBJ1-4	-	TRBV28	-	16	CASSMGGGGTNEKLFF	TGTGCCAGCAGCATGGGGGGTGGGGGAACTAATGAAAAACTGTTTTTT
TRBJ1-3	-	TRBV4-2	-	16	CASSQETHTALYTIYF	TGTGCCAGCAGCCAAGAGACACATACAGCCTTGTACACCATATATTTT
TRBJ2-7	-	TRBV5-1	TRBD1	15	CASSSTGTGGDEQYF	TGCGCCAGCAGCTCCACCGGGACAGGGGGCGACGAGCAGTACTTC
TRBJ1-6	-	TRBV7-9	-	12	CSSSPAGSPLHF	TGTTCCAGCAGCCCAGCAGGGTCACCCCTCCACTTT
TRBJ2-5	-	TRBV21-1	-	18	CASSKVSSGVGGQETQYF	TGTGCCAGCAGCAAAGTTTCTAGCGGGGTAGGGGGGCAAGAGACCCAGTACTTC
TRBJ1-2	-	TRBV19	-	12	CASIGQFYGYTF	TGTGCCAGTATCGGACAGTTCTATGGCTACACCTTC
TRBJ1-5	-	TRBV27	-	14	CASMGRYSNQPQHF	TGTGCCAGCATGGGGCGGTATAGCAATCAGCCCCAGCATTTT
TRBJ1-2	few	TRBV2	-	13	CASSGSSNYGYTF	TGTGCCAGCAGCGGGAGTTCTAACTATGGCTACACCTTC
TRBJ2-5	-	TRBV5-1	-	11	CASGLTETQYF	TGCGCCAGCGGGCTGACGGAGACCCAGTACTTC
TRBJ2-5	-	TRBV7-9	-	16	CASSPRLGRMKETQYF	TGTGCCAGCAGCCCGCGGCTGGGGCGAATGAAAGAGACCCAGTACTTC
TRBJ2-1	-	TRBV9	-	13	CASSPTGTKGQFF	TGTGCCAGCAGCCCTACGGGAACCAAGGGGCAGTTCTTC